The next 20 T cell receptor beta chains were all read from a single sample in a study of cytomegalovirus exposure and HLA in healthy donors. The data were produced by immunoSEQ multiplex PCR, yet TCRdb's version contains in-frame clones alone and is incomplete. The table records 120,000 to 150,000 clones, 87% of them present only once. Sequences were obtained from PBMCs. These receptors all stem from a man in his late teens or twenties in good health and CMV-seropositive.

The count of this clone is one. CDR3 DNA: TGCGCCAGCAGCGATTGGGTGTTAGGGACAGTGGTCGGTACCGGGGAGCTGTTTTTT. As protein: CASSDWVLGTVVGTGELFF. The chain combines TRBV5-1 with TRBJ2-2; 7 bases map to TRBD1. Germline lookup yields CDR1 SGHRS and CDR2 YFSETQ. The CDR3 has 19 residues. The V gene end was trimmed by 4 bases and the J gene end by 5 bases; junction bases not matched to a gene: 20.

This clone was counted between two and nine times. The rearrangement links TRBV11-2 to TRBJ1-2; no clear D gene. V was pared by 6 bases and J by 5 bases, with 10 bases between. In germline, CDR1 is SGHAT, CDR2 FQNNGV. CDR3 size: 12 residues. DNA of the CDR3: TGTGCCAGCAGGCTCGGGGTATATGGCTACACCTTC. Translating it yields CASRLGVYGYTF. Based on the CDR3 plus reference TRBV11-2 and TRBJ1-2, the full variable domain is EAGVAQSPRYKIIEKRQSVAFWCNPISGHATLYWYQQILGQGPKLLIQFQNNGVVDDSQLPKDRFSAERLKGVDSTLKIQPAKLEDSAVYLCASRLGVYGYTFGSGTRLTVV.

J is TRBJ1-1 and V is TRBV5-1; 8 bases are shared with TRBD1. V shed 4 bases, J shed 7 bases, and the junction held 9 bases outside the gene matches. The CDR3 runs to 14 residues. The germline gives CDR1 SGHRS, CDR2 YFSETQ. The CDR3 reads CASSPDREKGEAFF. The CDR3 DNA is TGCGCCAGCAGCCCGGACAGGGAAAAGGGTGAAGCTTTCTTT. The whole variable domain, remainder taken from reference TRBV5-1 and TRBJ1-1, is KAGVTQTPRYLIKTRGQQVTLSCSPISGHRSVSWYQQTPGQGLQFLFEYFSETQRNKGNFPGRFSGRQFSNSRSEMNVSTLELGDSALYLCASSPDREKGEAFFGQGTRLTVV.

This chain joins TRBV7-2 and TRBJ1-5; no reliable D call. Between the trimmed V and J ends, which lost 1 base and 5 bases, there was a span of 9 bases. The V gene's germline CDR1 is SGHTA and CDR2 FQGNSA. The CDR3 runs to 14 residues. CDR3 nucleotides: TGTGCCAGCAGCTTAGGGGCGCCTTATCAGCCCCAGCATTTT. This gives the protein CASSLGAPYQPQHF.

Details on this clone: Additional DNA sequences in this sample encode the identical CDR3. The chain couples TRBV18 to TRBJ1-4, with 11 bases lining up with TRBD1. This CDR3 region has 14 residues. Germline-derived CDR1 and CDR2 are KGHSH and LQKENI. V dropped 3 bases and J dropped 7; count of bases not matched to a gene: 1. CDR3 bases: TGTGCCAGCTCACCGGGACAGGGGGGTGAAAAACTGTTTTTT. This gives the protein CASSPGQGGEKLFF.

The chain carries TRBV6-5 and TRBJ1-2, with D unresolved. V was trimmed by 3 bases and J by 4 bases, leaving 9 bases between them. CDR3 size: 13 residues. The V gene's germline CDR1 is MNHEY and CDR2 SVGAGI. CDR3 DNA: TGTGCCAGCAGTTATTACCGCGCCTATGGCTACACCTTC. Protein product: CASSYYRAYGYTF.

This clone was found once. The CDR3: CASSPGVAQPQHF. CDR3 nucleotides: TGTGCCAGCAGCCCAGGGGTCGCGCAGCCCCAGCATTTT. V gene TRBV5-6 combines with J gene TRBJ1-5; D is perhaps TRBD1 (6 bases). Germline V gene sequence: CDR1 SGHDT, CDR2 YYEEEE. The CDR3 covers 13 residues. Trimming cost V 4 bases and J 7 bases, with 12 bases left between them.

This clone was seen a single time. The chain joins TRBV6-1 to TRBJ1-2; D gene unclear. The CDR3 has 16 amino acids. V was shortened by 3 bases and J by 0 bases, with 14 bases between the two germline ends. CDR1 is MNHNS, CDR2 SASEGT, per germline. The CDR3 DNA reads as TGTGCCAGCAGTGACTTACAGTCCCCCACTAACTATGGCTACACCTTC. Amino acids: CASSDLQSPTNYGYTF.

The genes are TRBV19 and TRBJ1-1; D is perhaps TRBD1 (5 bases). The germline V gene has CDR1 LNHDA and CDR2 SQIVND (reference sequence). The length of the CDR3 is 14 residues. V was pared by 6 bases and J by 0 bases, with 11 bases between. The CDR3 region has the DNA TGTGCCAGTAGGACAGACAGAGTGAACACTGAAGCTTTCTTT. Translation gives CASRTDRVNTEAFF.

V gene TRBV5-1 combines with J gene TRBJ1-2; perhaps TRBD1 as D (6 bases). Germline V gene data show CDR1 as SGHRS and CDR2 as YFSETQ. The CDR3 totals 14 residues. V lost 4 bases and J lost 3, with 13 bases in between. DNA for the CDR3: TGCGCCAGCAGCGTACAGGGTCTGGACTATGGCTACACCTTC. Translation: CASSVQGLDYGYTF.

This chain connects TRBV12-5 to TRBJ2-2; 10 positions match TRBD1. The CDR3 has 21 residues. Losses at the gene ends were 1 base for V and 3 bases for J; bases not matched to a gene: 17. The germline gives CDR1 LGHNT, CDR2 FRNRAP. CDR3 sequence: CASGLETGTGVSLTHTGELFF. The CDR3, as DNA: TGTGCTAGTGGTTTGGAGACTGGGACAGGGGTCTCGCTCACTCACACCGGGGAGCTGTTTTTT.

This rearrangement joins TRBV9 to TRBJ2-7, with D possibly matching TRBD1 (6 bases). Germline values: CDR1 SGDLS, CDR2 YYNGEE. This CDR3 is 13 amino acids long. The V gene lost 0 bases and the J gene lost 5 bases, with 9 bases spanning the gap. CDR3 sequence reads: CASSVAQGHEQYF. CDR3 nucleotides: TGTGCCAGCAGCGTAGCCCAGGGGCACGAGCAGTACTTC.

The V gene is TRBV19, the J gene TRBJ2-3, with TRBD1 matching over 9 bases. Germline V gene lookup returns CDR1 LNHDA and CDR2 SQIVND (reference sequence). The CDR3 length is 16 residues. With 3 bases clipped from V and 1 base from J, the junction kept 5 bases outside the gene matches. The CDR3 spells CASSMDRGEGTDTQYF. CDR3 sequence (DNA): TGTGCCAGTAGTATGGACAGGGGCGAGGGCACAGATACGCAGTATTTT.

The chain recombines TRBV4-1 with TRBJ1-1; TRBD1 matches at 7 bases. J gave up 1 base and V 0 bases, and 8 bases lay outside the gene matches. This CDR3 is built from 17 residues. Germline CDR1 MGHRA, CDR2 YSYEKL. The CDR3: CASSQEFKTGWNTEAFF. The CDR3 nucleotides are TGCGCCAGCAGCCAAGAATTTAAGACAGGGTGGAACACTGAAGCTTTCTTT.

The chain joins TRBV19 to TRBJ1-5; a possible D gene is TRBD1 (5 bases). From germline, CDR1 is LNHDA and CDR2 SQIVND (reference sequence). The CDR3 runs 13 residues. V was pared by 4 bases and J by 7 bases, with 11 bases between. The CDR3, as DNA: TGTGCCAGTAGTAACCTCGGGGGACAGCCCCAGCATTTT. Protein product: CASSNLGGQPQHF.

This chain connects TRBV10-3 to TRBJ1-2; maybe TRBD1 (5 bases). This CDR3 has 11 residues. Germline-derived CDR1 and CDR2 are ENHRY and SYGVKD. V was pared by 2 bases and J by 8 bases, with 6 bases between. The CDR3 here is CAISEQGGYTF. In nucleotides, the CDR3 is TGTGCCATCAGTGAGCAGGGAGGCTACACCTTC.

This clone was recorded only once. The chain carries TRBV6-5 and TRBJ2-3; tentatively, D is TRBD2 (8 bases). The CDR3 is made up of 11 amino acids. Germline-derived CDR1 and CDR2 are MNHEY and SVGAGI. V lost 10 bases to trimming and J lost 7 bases, with 12 bases between them. The CDR3 region is CATGRGHTQYF. In DNA, the CDR3 is TGTGCCACCGGGAGGGGGCATACGCAGTATTTT.

The rearrangement uses TRBV6-5 and TRBJ1-1; 9 bases are a match to TRBD1. Germline CDR1 and CDR2: MNHEY and SVGAGI. This CDR3 region has 15 residues. J was trimmed by 1 base and V by 5 bases; bases with no gene match: 5. The CDR3 DNA is TGTGCCAGCAGTGACTTGGGACAGGGGAACACTGAAGCTTTCTTT. This translates into CASSDLGQGNTEAFF.

Only a few counts were recorded for this clone. The V gene is TRBV19, the J gene TRBJ1-1, with 9 bases lining up with TRBD1. V was clipped by 5 bases and J by 6 bases; unmatched bases: 10. The germline gives CDR1 LNHDA, CDR2 SQIVND (reference sequence). The CDR3 sequence is 15 residues long. The CDR3 reads CASSEIDRGLAEAFF. The CDR3 DNA follows: TGTGCCAGTAGTGAAATCGACAGGGGGTTGGCTGAAGCTTTCTTT.

CDR3 coding DNA: TGTGCCACGGGGGGGTATGGCTACACCTTC. Its protein is CATGGYGYTF. The chain couples TRBV2 to TRBJ1-2; a possible D gene is TRBD1 (5 bases). V was clipped by 10 bases and J by 5 bases, with 8 bases between them. The CDR3 loop spans 10 amino acids. Germline CDR1 SNHLY, CDR2 FYNNEI. Full variable domain (rest looked up from reference TRBV2 and TRBJ1-2): EPEVTQTPSHQVTQMGQEVILRCVPISNHLYFYWYRQILGQKVEFLVSFYNNEISEKSEIFDDQFSVERPDGSNFTLKIRSTKLEDSAMYFCATGGYGYTFGSGTRLTVV.